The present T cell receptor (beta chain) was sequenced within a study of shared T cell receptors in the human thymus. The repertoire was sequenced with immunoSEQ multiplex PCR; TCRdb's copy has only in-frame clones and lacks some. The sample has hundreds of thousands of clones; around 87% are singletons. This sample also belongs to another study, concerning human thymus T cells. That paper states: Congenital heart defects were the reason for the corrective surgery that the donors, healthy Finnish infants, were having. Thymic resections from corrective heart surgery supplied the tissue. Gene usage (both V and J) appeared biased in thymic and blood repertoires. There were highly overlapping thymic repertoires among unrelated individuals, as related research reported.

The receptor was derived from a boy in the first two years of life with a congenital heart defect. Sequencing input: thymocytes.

The CDR3 region is CASSQVSGDRGIGYTF. The CDR3 DNA reads as TGCGCCAGCAGCCAAGTTTCGGGAGACAGGGGAATTGGCTACACCTTC. V is TRBV4-3 and J is TRBJ1-2; 8 bases fit TRBD1. CDR3 length: 16 amino acids. The V and J ends lost 1 base and 7 bases, in that order; junction bases with no gene match: 11. Germline CDR1 LGHNA, CDR2 YSLEER.